Following are 25 T cell receptor beta chains from one sample sequenced in a study of cytomegalovirus exposure and HLA in healthy donors (dated by TCRdb to about 2017). Receptors were amplified or captured by the immunoSEQ multiplex PCR assay. The multiplex PCR relied on a mix of 60 forward primers for TCR Vbeta segments and 13 reverse primers for TCR Jbeta segments. TCRdb obtained this table from immuneACCESS and retained in-frame rearrangements with V and J assigned. These tables miss some clones; where compared with another copy, unresolved V genes account for less than half of the shortfall, and the remainder is unexplained. The sample records under 100,000 clones, just under 70% of which are singletons. In total, the top ten clones hold about 16% of the sample. Material for sequencing was PBMCs. The receptor set was obtained from a woman between 45 and 65 years old in good health and CMV-seropositive.

This clone was counted between two and nine times. The rearrangement links TRBV7-8 to TRBJ2-1, with TRBD2 matching 12 bases. The CDR3 totals 20 residues. V trimming: 5 bases; J trimming: 2 bases; junction bases outside the gene matches: 16. Germline loops: CDR1 SGHVS, CDR2 FQNEAQ. The DNA for the CDR3 is TGTGCCAGCAGCGGTCCTAGGACTAGCGGGAAAGGGCTTCCCTACAATGAGCAGTTCTTC. Protein: CASSGPRTSGKGLPYNEQFF. Filled out from reference TRBV7-8 and TRBJ2-1, the complete variable domain reads GAGVSQSPRYKVAKRGQDVALRCDPISGHVSLFWYQQALGQGPEFLTYFQNEAQLDKSGLPSDRFFAERPEGSVSTLKIQRTQQEDSAVYLCASSGPRTSGKGLPYNEQFFGPGTRLTVL.

The chain recombines TRBV19 with TRBJ1-2; 9 nucleotides align to TRBD1. There are 15 residues in the CDR3. Looked up from germline, CDR1 is LNHDA and CDR2 is SQIVND (reference sequence). Trimming cost V 7 bases and J 6 bases; bases outside gene matches: 12. CDR3 protein: CASKTTSQGANGYTF. For the CDR3, the DNA is TGTGCCAGTAAGACGACGTCACAGGGGGCGAATGGCTACACCTTC.

This clone was counted between two and nine times. The CDR3 nucleotides are TGCAGCGGCCGGGACTTCCATTCGGAGACCCAGTACTTC. Amino acids: CSGRDFHSETQYF. This sequence joins TRBV29-1 and TRBJ2-5; perhaps TRBD2 as D (6 bases). Germline V gives CDR1 SQVTM, CDR2 ANQGSEA. V lost 7 bases to trimming and J lost 5 bases, with 17 bases between them. The CDR3 sequence is 13 residues long.

About this clone itself: A junction end diverges from the germline sequence, so it may reflect a read error. The genes are TRBV7-9 and TRBJ2-7; TRBD2 aligns across 12 bases. There are 16 residues in the CDR3. Germline lookup yields CDR1 SEHNR and CDR2 FQNEAQ (reference sequence). CDR3 sequence reads: CSSSLPRLAGAYEQYF. In nucleotides, the CDR3 is TGTTCCAGCAGCTTACCGAGACTAGCGGGGGCCTACGAGCAGTACTTC.

This rearrangement joins TRBV21-1 to TRBJ2-7; TRBD2 was called by the table and not checked on the DNA. TRBV21-1 is a documented pseudogene. This CDR3 has 11 residues. The CDR3 DNA reads TGTGCCAGCCGAGTTTACTACGAGCAGTACTTC. This gives the protein CASRVYYEQYF.

This clone was seen a few times. The chain is built from TRBV7-3 and TRBJ2-6; 9 bases are shared with TRBD1. The germline gives CDR1 SGHTA, CDR2 FQGTGA. CDR3 length: 18 residues. Unmatched junction bases numbered 4, after V lost 0 bases and J lost 1 base. The CDR3 loop is CASSLTGTGLSGANVLTF. In DNA, the CDR3 is TGTGCCAGCAGCTTAACGGGGACAGGGCTATCTGGGGCCAACGTCCTGACTTTC.

The rearrangement joins TRBV2 to TRBJ1-1, with 7 bases fitting TRBD1. Germline CDR1 and CDR2: SNHLY and FYNNEI. The CDR3 consists of 14 residues. The trim removed 1 base at V and 7 bases at J, leaving 6 bases unmatched. CDR3 bases: TGTGCCAGCAGTGAAGATCGGACAGGACTTGAAGCTTTCTTT. Amino acid sequence: CASSEDRTGLEAFF.

The chain links TRBV7-2 to TRBJ1-1; no clear D gene. The germline V and J ends were trimmed by 5 bases and 4 bases, with 14 bases remaining between them. The CDR3 sequence is 14 residues long. Germline CDR1 and CDR2: SGHTA and FQGNSA. The CDR3 sequence: CASSPLVRTTEAFF. CDR3 in DNA: TGTGCCAGCAGCCCTTTGGTTAGAACCACTGAAGCTTTCTTT.

The V gene is TRBV10-1, the J gene TRBJ1-1, with 9 bases aligning to TRBD1. The CDR3 runs to 17 residues. V shed 6 bases, J shed 2 bases, and the junction held 13 bases outside the gene matches. The V gene's germline CDR1 is WNHNN and CDR2 SYGVQD (reference sequence). DNA for the CDR3: TGCGCCAGCAGCTCCGGGACAGGGAAAAGGATCAACACTGAAGCTTTCTTT. Protein sequence: CASSSGTGKRINTEAFF.

This chain connects TRBV9 to TRBJ2-3; 8 nucleotides line up with TRBD2. From germline, CDR1 is SGDLS and CDR2 YYNGEE. This CDR3 region has 16 residues. Trimming at V came to 3 bases and at J to 2 bases, leaving 8 bases not matched to a gene. DNA of the CDR3: TGTGCCAGCAGCGCCGGACTAGCAATAAACACAGATACGCAGTATTTT. Translation: CASSAGLAINTDTQYF.

V usage is TRBV5-1 and J usage is TRBJ2-3; D possibly corresponds to TRBD2 (5 bases). From germline, CDR1 is SGHRS and CDR2 YFSETQ. V dropped 6 bases and J dropped 6 bases, with 17 bases sitting between them. CDR3 length: 14 amino acids. This CDR3 is CASTRAPPGDTQYF. The CDR3 coding sequence is TGCGCCAGCACTCGGGCGCCCCCGGGGGATACGCAGTATTTT.

V gene TRBV6-5 combines with J gene TRBJ2-3; 8 bases align to TRBD2. The junction had 4 bases not matched to a gene; V was cut back by 5 bases and J by 0 bases. Looked up from germline, CDR1 is MNHEY and CDR2 is SVGAGI. The CDR3 runs to 15 residues. The CDR3 sequence is CASSVSSGSTDTQYF. The CDR3 DNA is TGTGCCAGCAGTGTTTCTAGCGGGAGCACAGATACGCAGTATTTT.

A few counts support this clone. V usage is TRBV9 and J usage is TRBJ2-1, with TRBD2 as a possible D gene (5 bases). V dropped 0 bases and J dropped 15 bases, with 10 bases sitting between them. The CDR3 totals 11 residues. The germline CDR1 and CDR2 sequences are SGDLS and YYNGEE. The CDR3 protein is CASSVGSRGFF. Written as DNA, the CDR3 is TGTGCCAGCAGCGTAGGGAGTCGGGGGTTCTTC.

This clone occurred a few times. V is TRBV28 and J is TRBJ2-7; D may be TRBD1 (6 bases). The germline gives CDR1 MDHEN, CDR2 SYDVKM. This CDR3 is 17 amino acids long. V gave up 5 bases and J gave up 0 bases, with 20 bases separating them. The CDR3 nucleotides read TGTGCCAGCAGTCCAAACCCACAGGGTCTATACTCCTACGAGCAGTACTTC. Translated: CASSPNPQGLYSYEQYF.

The CDR3 coding sequence is TGTGCCAGTAGTATGACACATAACACTGAAGCTTTCTTT. Translation: CASSMTHNTEAFF. J is TRBJ1-1 and V is TRBV19; D gene ambiguous. Germline CDR1 and CDR2: LNHDA and SQIVND (reference sequence). The CDR3 is made up of 13 amino acids. The V and J ends lost 3 bases and 2 bases respectively, with 7 bases between them.

This rearrangement joins TRBV6-5 to TRBJ2-7, with 8 positions matching TRBD2. This CDR3 has 13 residues. J lost 4 bases, V lost 6 bases, and 5 bases had no gene match. Germline assignment: CDR1 MNHEY and CDR2 SVGAGI. CDR3 residues: CASRSGSTYEQYF. CDR3 DNA: TGTGCCAGCAGAAGCGGGAGTACTTACGAGCAGTACTTC.

The chain uses TRBV28 and TRBJ1-2, with D perhaps matching TRBD1 (5 bases). V was shortened by 7 bases and J by 5 bases, with 17 bases between the two germline ends. Per the germline V gene, CDR1 is MDHEN and CDR2 is SYDVKM. The CDR3 spans 14 residues. The CDR3 DNA is TGTGCCAGCACCTCCCCAGTAGGGGCGTATGGCTACACCTTC. Its translation: CASTSPVGAYGYTF.

CDR3 nucleotides: TGTGCCAGCAGCTTGGATAAGCGTGAGCAGTTCTTC. This encodes CASSLDKREQFF. The chain links TRBV5-4 to TRBJ2-1, with D unclear. This CDR3 comprises 12 residues. Germline V gene lookup returns CDR1 SGHNT and CDR2 YYREEE (reference sequence). The ends were cut back, 0 bases at V and 9 bases at J, with 7 bases in the middle. Combining the CDR3 with reference TRBV5-4 and TRBJ2-1 gives the whole variable domain ETGVTQSPTHLIKTRGQQVTLRCSSQSGHNTVSWYQQALGQGPQFIFQYYREEENGRGNFPPRFSGLQFPNYSSELNVNALELDDSALYLCASSLDKREQFFGPGTRLTVL.

V usage is TRBV7-9 and J usage is TRBJ2-3; the match to TRBD1 covers 7 bases. The trim removed 5 bases at V and 5 bases at J, leaving 4 bases unmatched. CDR3 length equals 13 residues. CDR1 and CDR2 (germline): SEHNR, FQNEAQ (reference sequence). The CDR3 nucleotides read TGTGCCAGCAGCCTTCGACAGGGAGATACGCAGTATTTT. This encodes CASSLRQGDTQYF.

The V call is TRBV6-5, the J call TRBJ2-1; TRBD1 matches at 8 bases. Losses at the gene ends were 2 bases for V and 7 bases for J; bases not matched to a gene: 4. The CDR3 totals 14 residues. CDR1 MNHEY and CDR2 SVGAGI come from the germline V gene. The CDR3 is CASSYGTGLNEQFF. The CDR3 coding sequence is TGTGCCAGCAGTTACGGGACAGGCCTAAATGAGCAGTTCTTC.

In its sample, this clone was seen a few times. The chain employs TRBV28 and TRBJ2-3; 7 bases match TRBD2. Germline trimming cut 10 bases from V and 3 bases from J; bases unmatched to any gene: 10. Germline-derived CDR1 and CDR2 are MDHEN and SYDVKM. The CDR3 extends over 14 amino acids. The CDR3 bases are TGTGCCACCAAAATAGCGGGTGGAACAGATACGCAGTATTTT. It translates to CATKIAGGTDTQYF.

This chain joins TRBV18 and TRBJ2-1; TRBD2 matches at 7 bases. The CDR3 extends over 18 amino acids. Germline-derived CDR1 and CDR2 are KGHSH and LQKENI. With 2 bases clipped from V and 0 bases from J, the junction kept 10 bases outside the gene matches. The CDR3 loop reads CASSPGLAVRSSYNEQFF. CDR3 nucleotides: TGTGCCAGCTCACCAGGCCTAGCGGTTAGGAGCTCCTACAATGAGCAGTTCTTC.

The CDR3 protein is CASSPQGRPDEQYF. The CDR3 DNA reads as TGTGCCAGCAGCCCACAGGGACGGCCCGACGAGCAGTACTTC. The chain couples TRBV7-3 to TRBJ2-7; the D gene is possibly TRBD1 (6 bases). Trimming stripped 5 bases from V and 5 bases from J, with 16 bases between. The CDR3 has 14 amino acids. Germline V lookup: CDR1 SGHTA, CDR2 FQGTGA.

This clone came up a few times. The chain combines TRBV6-5 with TRBJ2-7; a weak D match, TRBD1 (6 bases). CDR3 length: 15 amino acids. V was pared by 2 bases and J by 1 base, with 12 bases between. Germline assignment: CDR1 MNHEY and CDR2 SVGAGI. CDR3 in DNA: TGTGCCAGCAGTTACAGGACAGAAATTTCCTACGAGCAGTACTTC. The encoded protein is CASSYRTEISYEQYF.

V gene TRBV28 combines with J gene TRBJ2-7; 7 nucleotides agree with TRBD1. With 8 bases clipped from V and 1 base from J, the junction kept 11 bases outside the gene matches. This CDR3 has 15 residues. From germline, CDR1 is MDHEN and CDR2 SYDVKM. CDR3 nucleotide sequence: TGTGCCAGCTTAGAACAGGGGCGAAGATCCTACGAGCAGTACTTC. This sequence encodes CASLEQGRRSYEQYF.